Following are 30 T cell receptor beta chains from one sample sequenced in a study of blood T cell repertoires in COVID-19. This table comes from immunoSEQ multiplex PCR, and its TCRdb copy is limited to in-frame clones, with some not included. Among approximately 300,000 clones listed, about 90% were seen once. The specimen was peripheral blood. The source of these receptors is a woman aged 40 to 50 with acute or convalescent COVID-19.

The V call is TRBV19, the J call TRBJ1-4, with 10 bases lining up with TRBD1. The CDR3 extends over 17 amino acids. The V and J ends lost 5 bases and 6 bases, in that order; junction bases with no gene match: 12. Germline V gene data show CDR1 as LNHDA and CDR2 as SQIVND (reference sequence). This CDR3 is CASSPGWGQGRYEKLFF. The DNA of the CDR3 is TGTGCCAGTAGTCCCGGTTGGGGACAGGGGCGGTATGAAAAACTGTTTTTT.

The CDR3 DNA follows: TGCGCCAGCGTGGCTAGCGGGGGTCCTAACACCGGGGAGCTGTTTTTT. This gives the protein CASVASGGPNTGELFF. This chain uses TRBV5-1 with TRBJ2-2; 10 bases align to TRBD2. J gave up 2 bases and V 7 bases, and 8 bases lay outside the gene matches. Germline assignment: CDR1 SGHRS and CDR2 YFSETQ. CDR3 length: 16 residues.

The CDR3, as DNA: TGCAGTGCTAGCGGGAACAATGAGCAGTTCTTC. It specifies CSASGNNEQFF. The chain joins TRBV20-1 to TRBJ2-1; D might be TRBD2 (5 bases). The CDR3 runs 11 residues. In germline, CDR1 is DFQATT, CDR2 SNEGSKA (reference sequence). The V and J ends lost 3 bases and 5 bases respectively, with 5 bases between them.

J is TRBJ1-2 and V is TRBV6-1, with TRBD1 matching 7 bases. Germline-derived CDR1 and CDR2 are MNHNS and SASEGT. This CDR3 has 16 residues. The J segment lost 4 bases and the V segment lost 2 bases, leaving 10 bases of the junction unmatched. In DNA, the CDR3 is TGTGCCAGCAGTGAAATGGGGGGACAGCTCCTCTATGGCTACACCTTC. This translates into CASSEMGGQLLYGYTF.

This chain connects TRBV6-5 to TRBJ1-2; D call uncertain. Germline lookup yields CDR1 MNHEY and CDR2 SVGAGI. The CDR3 extends over 14 amino acids. With 5 bases removed from V and 0 bases from J, the gap between germline ends came to 10 bases. The CDR3 is CASSRTAANYGYTF. CDR3 DNA: TGTGCCAGCAGTCGTACAGCAGCTAACTATGGCTACACCTTC.

This rearrangement joins TRBV7-6 to TRBJ2-1; TRBD2 matches at 9 bases. Trimming removed 1 base from V and 4 bases from J; junction bases left unmatched: 5. The CDR3 loop spans 16 amino acids. Germline V gives CDR1 SGHVS, CDR2 FNYEAQ. Here the CDR3 reads CASSLVLAGTYNEQFF. For the CDR3, the DNA is TGTGCCAGCAGCTTAGTTCTAGCGGGGACTTACAATGAGCAGTTCTTC.

A remark on this clone: Other DNA sequences of this sample code for an identical CDR3. V is TRBV3-1 (or the pseudogene TRBV3-2) and J is TRBJ1-2, with 10 bases lining up with TRBD1. The CDR3 covers 14 residues. V lost 1 base to trimming and J lost 5 bases; unmatched junction nucleotides: 1. Per germline, CDR1 LGHDT and CDR2 YNNKEL (reference sequence). The CDR3 sequence is CASSQGQGAYGYTF. The CDR3 DNA sequence: TGTGCCAGCAGCCAAGGACAGGGGGCGTATGGCTACACCTTC.

The V gene is TRBV7-2, the J gene TRBJ2-5; TRBD1 might be the D (6 bases). CDR1 and CDR2 (germline): SGHTA, FQGNSA. This CDR3 has 14 residues. V lost 0 bases to trimming and J lost 1 base, with 6 bases between them. The CDR3: CASSLAGAQETQYF. Here the CDR3 DNA reads TGTGCCAGCAGCTTAGCGGGGGCCCAAGAGACCCAGTACTTC.

V and J are TRBV2 and TRBJ1-2; unclear D gene. CDR1 and CDR2 from the germline V gene are SNHLY and FYNNEI. Trimming removed 10 bases from V and 9 bases from J, with 24 bases in between. CDR3 length: 14 amino acids. CDR3 protein: CATERVGREKSYTF. The CDR3 DNA follows: TGTGCCACCGAGCGGGTAGGGAGGGAGAAGAGCTACACCTTC.

This clone was seen more than once but under ten times. This chain connects TRBV6-1 to TRBJ2-5; D is undetermined. CDR1 MNHNS and CDR2 SASEGT come from the germline V gene. The CDR3 extends over 15 amino acids. Trimming pared 2 bases from V and 2 bases from J, leaving 12 bases between. The CDR3 coding sequence is TGTGCCAGCAGTGAACGGAGTTTCGGGCAAGAGACCCAGTACTTC. Protein product: CASSERSFGQETQYF.

Only a few counts were recorded for this clone. The V and J genes are TRBV10-3 and TRBJ2-3, with 9 bases identical to TRBD2. Germline V CDR1 and CDR2: ENHRY, SYGVKD. J gave up 0 bases and V 3 bases, and 4 bases lay outside the gene matches. The CDR3 has 16 amino acids. CDR3 loop: CAISDLAGTSTDTQYF. The CDR3 DNA follows: TGTGCCATCAGTGACCTAGCGGGGACTAGCACAGATACGCAGTATTTT.

CDR3 in DNA: TGCGCCAGCAGCTTGGCCCAGTCAGGGACTGAAGCTTTCTTT. The encoded protein is CASSLAQSGTEAFF. This chain connects TRBV5-1 to TRBJ1-1; D possibly corresponds to TRBD1 (5 bases). The CDR3 is 14 amino acids. Germline assignment: CDR1 SGHRS and CDR2 YFSETQ. Trimming took off 0 bases at V and 5 bases at J, with 11 bases between the two ends. The full variable domain, completed using reference TRBV5-1 and TRBJ1-1, is KAGVTQTPRYLIKTRGQQVTLSCSPISGHRSVSWYQQTPGQGLQFLFEYFSETQRNKGNFPGRFSGRQFSNSRSEMNVSTLELGDSALYLCASSLAQSGTEAFFGQGTRLTVV.

V and J are TRBV5-1 and TRBJ1-5; 9 nucleotides match TRBD1. CDR1 is SGHRS and CDR2 is YFSETQ in the germline V gene. The CDR3 covers 15 residues. Trimming removed 0 bases from V and 5 bases from J; junction bases left unmatched: 3. As DNA, the CDR3 is TGCGCCAGCAGCTTGGAAGGACAGGGGTATCAGCCCCAGCATTTT. Translating gives CASSLEGQGYQPQHF.

This clone was detected once. The rearrangement uses TRBV4-2 and TRBJ1-6; D remains ambiguous. The germline CDR1 and CDR2 sequences are LGHNA and YNFKEQ. V lost 0 bases and J 0 bases, leaving 6 bases between the germline ends. The CDR3 is 16 amino acids. This chain's CDR3 is CASSQEGSSYNSPLHF. As DNA, the CDR3 is TGTGCCAGCAGCCAAGAAGGGAGCTCCTATAATTCACCCCTCCACTTT.

This rearrangement joins TRBV5-1 to TRBJ2-7, with TRBD2 matching 11 bases. CDR3 length: 14 amino acids. With V trimmed by 1 base and J by 5 bases, 2 bases remained unmatched. Germline V CDR1 and CDR2: SGHRS, YFSETQ. The CDR3 protein is CASSLTSGGHEQYV. CDR3 sequence (DNA): TGCGCCAGCAGCTTGACTAGCGGGGGTCACGAGCAGTACGTC.

This clone was detected once. The same CDR3 arises from other DNA sequences in this sample as well. The genes are TRBV6-1 and TRBJ1-1; no clear D. With 2 bases removed from V and 1 base from J, the gap between germline ends came to 5 bases. Germline CDR1 and CDR2: MNHNS and SASEGT. The CDR3 is made up of 13 amino acids. CDR3 amino acids: CASSETGNTEAFF. The DNA of the CDR3 is TGTGCCAGCAGTGAAACGGGGAACACTGAAGCTTTCTTT.

This clone appeared a single time. The chain uses TRBV5-4 and TRBJ2-1; 11 nucleotides line up with TRBD2. The germline V gene has CDR1 SGHNT and CDR2 YYREEE (reference sequence). The CDR3 spans 15 residues. J was trimmed by 8 bases and V by 5 bases; bases with no gene match: 9. The CDR3 coding sequence is TGTGCCAGCAGTGCCGGGACTAGCGGTTTATATGAGCAGTTCTTC. The encoded protein is CASSAGTSGLYEQFF.

The chain is built from TRBV11-2 and TRBJ1-3; no reliable D call. Between the trimmed V and J ends, which lost 5 bases and 2 bases, there was a span of 10 bases. Germline loops: CDR1 SGHAT, CDR2 FQNNGV. The CDR3 has 14 amino acids. CDR3 DNA: TGTGCCAGCAGCCTTCAGACTACTGGAAACACCATATATTTT. Its translation is CASSLQTTGNTIYF.

The chain is built from TRBV7-9 and TRBJ1-1; TRBD1 agrees at 9 bases. With 1 base clipped from V and 6 bases from J, the junction kept 6 bases outside the gene matches. This CDR3 has 15 residues. Germline V lookup: CDR1 SEHNR, CDR2 FQNEAQ (reference sequence). The DNA for the CDR3 is TGTGCCAGCAGCTTAGTACAGGGGGCCGCGGCTGAAGCTTTCTTT. Translation gives CASSLVQGAAAEAFF. The entire variable domain, with the rest obtained from reference TRBV7-9 and TRBJ1-1, is as follows: DTGVSQNPRHKITKRGQNVTFRCDPISEHNRLYWYRQTLGQGPEFLTYFQNEAQLEKSRLLSDRFSAERPKGSFSTLEIQRTEQGDSAMYLCASSLVQGAAAEAFFGQGTRLTVV.

This chain links TRBV6-5 with TRBJ1-1; D ambiguous. This CDR3 comprises 14 residues. With 2 bases removed from V and 2 bases from J, the gap between germline ends came to 9 bases. The germline gives CDR1 MNHEY, CDR2 SVGAGI. CDR3 sequence: CASSYARRNTEAFF. In DNA, the CDR3 is TGTGCCAGCAGTTACGCCAGAAGAAACACTGAAGCTTTCTTT.

The chain links TRBV21-1 to TRBJ1-5; TRBD1 is taken as the D call from the table, unchecked against the DNA. TRBV21-1 is described as a pseudogene. This CDR3 is built from 13 residues. The CDR3 DNA follows: TGTGCCATCCCGGGACAGGGGAGGCAGCCCCAGCATTTT. It translates to CAIPGQGRQPQHF.

V is TRBV12-3 or TRBV12-4 and J is TRBJ1-2, with 7 bases identical to TRBD1. The CDR3 runs to 13 residues. V shed 5 bases, J shed 3 bases, and the junction held 3 bases outside the gene matches. Here the CDR3 DNA reads TGTGCCAGCAGTCGGGACAGCTACTATGGCTACACCTTC. As protein: CASSRDSYYGYTF.

The chain employs TRBV4-2 and TRBJ1-1; D remains unclear. Germline CDR1 and CDR2: LGHNA and YNFKEQ. The germline V and J ends were trimmed by 0 bases and 0 bases, with 5 bases remaining between them. This CDR3 has 14 amino acids. CDR3 sequence: CASSQEALNTEAFF. In DNA form, the CDR3 reads TGTGCCAGCAGCCAAGAAGCCTTGAACACTGAAGCTTTCTTT.

The chain employs TRBV27 and TRBJ1-5; D uncertain. From germline, CDR1 is MNHEY and CDR2 SMNVEV (reference sequence). The CDR3 sequence is 15 residues long. V was clipped by 6 bases and J by 0 bases, with 12 bases between them. The CDR3 here is CASSPDGDSNQPQHF. CDR3 in DNA: TGTGCCAGCAGCCCCGACGGGGATAGCAATCAGCCCCAGCATTTT.

J is TRBJ2-2 and V is TRBV7-9; 14 positions match TRBD2. Looked up from germline, CDR1 is SEHNR and CDR2 is FQNEAQ (reference sequence). The V gene end was trimmed by 5 bases and the J gene end by 6 bases; junction bases not matched to a gene: 5. The CDR3 extends over 16 amino acids. The CDR3 loop is CASSVTGLAGAGELFF. The CDR3, as DNA: TGTGCCAGCAGCGTGACGGGACTAGCGGGGGCCGGGGAGCTGTTTTTT.

The rearrangement joins TRBV5-1 to TRBJ1-4, with 8 bases matching TRBD1. The CDR3 is 15 residues long. Germline V gives CDR1 SGHRS, CDR2 YFSETQ. V shed 0 bases, J shed 7 bases, and the junction held 5 bases outside the gene matches. In DNA, the CDR3 is TGCGCCAGCAGCTTGGAACAGGGGGTACGTGAAAAACTGTTTTTT. Amino acids: CASSLEQGVREKLFF.

This chain links TRBV4-2 with TRBJ2-3; D perhaps matches TRBD2 (5 bases). The CDR3 extends over 13 amino acids. CDR1 and CDR2 from the germline V gene are LGHNA and YNFKEQ. The V gene lost 6 bases and the J gene lost 4 bases, with 11 bases spanning the gap. CDR3 nucleotides: TGTGCCAGCAGTCTACCCGGGGCAGATACGCAGTATTTT. Protein: CASSLPGADTQYF.

The chain has TRBV7-2 and TRBJ2-5; no clear D. Trimming took 0 bases from V and 5 from J, leaving 13 bases between them. The CDR3 is 15 amino acids. Germline V gene lookup returns CDR1 SGHTA and CDR2 FQGNSA. The CDR3 DNA is TGTGCCAGCAGCTTAGCAGTGGCCAGTTGGGAGACCCAGTACTTC. It translates to CASSLAVASWETQYF.

The rearrangement joins TRBV27 to TRBJ1-2; the match to TRBD1 covers 7 bases. The CDR3 loop spans 15 amino acids. The germline CDR1 and CDR2 sequences are MNHEY and SMNVEV (reference sequence). The V gene end was trimmed by 5 bases and the J gene end by 2 bases; junction bases not matched to a gene: 8. The CDR3 loop reads CASSHRGRANYGYTF. CDR3 DNA: TGTGCCAGCAGTCACAGGGGCCGGGCGAACTATGGCTACACCTTC.

This clone was picked up a small number of times. Distinct nucleotide sequences in the sample also encode this CDR3. This rearrangement joins TRBV12-3 or TRBV12-4 to TRBJ1-2; possibly TRBD1 for D (6 bases). The CDR3 length is 12 residues. The V end lost 5 bases, the J end lost 5 bases, and 9 bases lay between the germline ends. In DNA form, the CDR3 reads TGTGCCAGCAGTCCCGGACAGTATGGCTACACCTTC. Translating gives CASSPGQYGYTF.